What follows describes a single T cell receptor beta chain. The data derive from a study of response to subunit inactivated influenza vaccine. V was pared by 3 bases and J by 1 base, with 2 bases of the junction left unmatched. Per the germline V gene, CDR1 is LGHNA and CDR2 is YNFKEQ. The CDR3 contains 14 residues. TCRdb itself ran the RT-PCR reads through MiXCR, one entry per CDR3 protein. The sample carries about 300,000 distinct CDR3 sequences, roughly 22% recorded once. The source material was PBMCs from blood, sampled less than 22 months after vaccination. This chain connects TRBV4-2 to TRBJ1-1; TRBD1 agrees at 7 bases. The sequence was obtained from a man between 45 and 75 years old who received an inactivated influenza vaccine. The CDR3 region has the DNA TGTGCCAGCAGCCAGAGACAGGGGAACACTGAAGCTTTCTTT. It yields the protein CASSQRQGNTEAFF.